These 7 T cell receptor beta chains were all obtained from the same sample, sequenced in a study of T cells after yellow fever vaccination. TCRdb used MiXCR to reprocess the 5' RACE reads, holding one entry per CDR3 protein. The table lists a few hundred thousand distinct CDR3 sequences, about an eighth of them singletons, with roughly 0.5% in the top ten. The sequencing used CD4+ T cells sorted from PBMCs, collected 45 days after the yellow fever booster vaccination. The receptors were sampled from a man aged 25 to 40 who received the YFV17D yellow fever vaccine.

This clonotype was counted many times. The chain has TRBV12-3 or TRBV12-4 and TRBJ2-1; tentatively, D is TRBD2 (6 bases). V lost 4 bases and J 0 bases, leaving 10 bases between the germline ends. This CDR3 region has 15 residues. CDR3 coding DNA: TGTGCCAGCAGTTCCGGGGGAAGCTCCTACAATGAGCAGTTCTTC. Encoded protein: CASSSGGSSYNEQFF.

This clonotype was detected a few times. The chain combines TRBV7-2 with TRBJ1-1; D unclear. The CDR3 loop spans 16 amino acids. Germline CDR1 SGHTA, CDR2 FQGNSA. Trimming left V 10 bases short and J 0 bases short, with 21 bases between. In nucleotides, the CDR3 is TGTGCCACCCTACCCCCGAGATCGGACCTGAACACTGAAGCTTTCTTT. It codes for CATLPPRSDLNTEAFF.

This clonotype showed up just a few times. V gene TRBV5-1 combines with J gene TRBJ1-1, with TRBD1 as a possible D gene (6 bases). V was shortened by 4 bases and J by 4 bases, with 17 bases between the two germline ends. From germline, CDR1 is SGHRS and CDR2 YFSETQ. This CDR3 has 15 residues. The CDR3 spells CASSPGGGQRTEAFF. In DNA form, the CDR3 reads TGCGCCAGCAGCCCTGGTGGGGGGCAGCGCACTGAAGCTTTCTTT.

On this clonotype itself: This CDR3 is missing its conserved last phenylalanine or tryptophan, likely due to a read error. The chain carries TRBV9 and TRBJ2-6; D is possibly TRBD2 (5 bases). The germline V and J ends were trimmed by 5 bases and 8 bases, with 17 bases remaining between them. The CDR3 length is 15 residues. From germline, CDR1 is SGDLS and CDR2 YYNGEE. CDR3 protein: CASRGADRRTNVLTL. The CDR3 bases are TGTGCCAGCAGAGGAGCGGATAGGAGAACCAACGTCCTGACTTTA.

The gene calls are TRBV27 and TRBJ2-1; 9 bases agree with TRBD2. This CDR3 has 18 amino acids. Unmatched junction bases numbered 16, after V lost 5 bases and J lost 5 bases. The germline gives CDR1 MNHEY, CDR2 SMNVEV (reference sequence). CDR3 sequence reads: CASSPALISGRRDNEQFF. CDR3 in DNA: TGTGCCAGCAGTCCGGCGCTCATTAGCGGGAGAAGGGACAATGAGCAGTTCTTC.

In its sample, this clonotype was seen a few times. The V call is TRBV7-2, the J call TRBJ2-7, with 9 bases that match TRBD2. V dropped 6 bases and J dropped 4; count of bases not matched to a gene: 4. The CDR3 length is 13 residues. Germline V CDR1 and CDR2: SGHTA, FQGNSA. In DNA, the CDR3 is TGTGCCAGCAGGTGGCTAGCGGGGTACGAGCAGTACTTC. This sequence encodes CASRWLAGYEQYF. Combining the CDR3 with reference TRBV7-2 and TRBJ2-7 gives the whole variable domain GAGVSQSPSNKVTEKGKDVELRCDPISGHTALYWYRQSLGQGLEFLIYFQGNSAPDKSGLPSDRFSAERTGGSVSTLTIQRTQQEDSAVYLCASRWLAGYEQYFGPGTRLTVT.

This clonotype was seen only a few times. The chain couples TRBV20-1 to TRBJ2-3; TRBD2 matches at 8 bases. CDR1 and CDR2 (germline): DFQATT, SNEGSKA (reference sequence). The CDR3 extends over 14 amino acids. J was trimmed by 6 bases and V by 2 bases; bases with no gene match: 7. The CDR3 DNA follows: TGCAGTGCTAGAATGGGCAGCGGGAGCGATACGCAGTATTTT. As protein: CSARMGSGSDTQYF.